The clone carrying this T cell receptor (beta chain) came up once. Its antigen is not identified. This CDR3 region has 14 residues. Deletions cut 2 bases from V and 2 bases from J, with 12 bases between. The germline gives CDR1 DFQATT, CDR2 SNEGSKA (reference sequence). This sample is part of a study of blood T cells in healthy people across ages. Study observations and caveats: In older individuals, TCR beta diversity per million T cells was lower, falling roughly linearly with age. Researchers deemed the diversity estimates from one million T cells underestimates.

Then a second PCR, running about 6 to 12 cycles, was carried out with a sample-barcoded 5' primer and a J-beta primer mix. Sequencing yielded, for each sample, at least 2.5 million paired-end reads carrying CDR3. MiXCR was run by TCRdb on the 5' RACE reads, yielding one entry per CDR3 protein. The sample lists 550,000 to 600,000 distinct CDR3 sequences, under 55% seen once, with 20% to 25% in the top ten. Each donor gave 9 to 10 milliliters of peripheral blood. This chain joins TRBV20-1 and TRBJ2-5; D is unclear. The material sequenced was blood. The TCR was taken from an elderly man in good health. In nucleotides, the CDR3 is TGCAGTGCTAGATCCCCCACAGAACAAGAGACCCAGTACTTC. It is translated as CSARSPTEQETQYF.